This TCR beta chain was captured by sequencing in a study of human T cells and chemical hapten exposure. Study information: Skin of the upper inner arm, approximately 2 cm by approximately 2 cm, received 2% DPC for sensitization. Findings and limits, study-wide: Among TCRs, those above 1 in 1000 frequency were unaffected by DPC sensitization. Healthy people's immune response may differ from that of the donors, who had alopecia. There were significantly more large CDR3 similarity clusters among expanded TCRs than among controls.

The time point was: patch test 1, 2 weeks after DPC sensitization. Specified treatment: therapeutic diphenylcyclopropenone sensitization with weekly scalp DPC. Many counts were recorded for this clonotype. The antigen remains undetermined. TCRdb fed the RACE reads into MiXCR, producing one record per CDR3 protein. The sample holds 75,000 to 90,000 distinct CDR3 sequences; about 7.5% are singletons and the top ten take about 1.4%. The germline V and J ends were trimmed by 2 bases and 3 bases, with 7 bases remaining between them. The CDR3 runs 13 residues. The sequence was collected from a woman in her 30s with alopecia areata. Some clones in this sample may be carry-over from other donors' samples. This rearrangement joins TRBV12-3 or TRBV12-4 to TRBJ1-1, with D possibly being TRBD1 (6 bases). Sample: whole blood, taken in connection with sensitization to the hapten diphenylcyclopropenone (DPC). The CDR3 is CASSLQGYTEAFF. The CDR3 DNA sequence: TGTGCCAGCAGTTTACAGGGGTACACTGAAGCTTTCTTT.